The entry that follows covers one T cell receptor (beta chain) sequence. This CDR3 is 16 amino acids long. The germline V and J ends were trimmed by 1 base and 6 bases, with 19 bases remaining between them. The germline CDR1 and CDR2 sequences are MDHEN and SYDVKM. The data stem from a study of control samples from healthy donors and cancer patients. Generated by immunoSEQ multiplex PCR, the TCRdb table keeps only in-frame clones and is missing some. Counted here are 100,000 to 150,000 clones, roughly 89% occurring once; the ten biggest clones make up 6% to 9.5%. The chain links TRBV28 to TRBJ2-7; D not resolved. The material sequenced was PBMCs. This TCR was recovered from a middle-aged man with head and neck cancer. CDR3 coding DNA: TGTGCCAGCAGTTTATCATATCGCCCTTCGCCTCGCGAGCAGTACTTC. Amino acids: CASSLSYRPSPREQYF.